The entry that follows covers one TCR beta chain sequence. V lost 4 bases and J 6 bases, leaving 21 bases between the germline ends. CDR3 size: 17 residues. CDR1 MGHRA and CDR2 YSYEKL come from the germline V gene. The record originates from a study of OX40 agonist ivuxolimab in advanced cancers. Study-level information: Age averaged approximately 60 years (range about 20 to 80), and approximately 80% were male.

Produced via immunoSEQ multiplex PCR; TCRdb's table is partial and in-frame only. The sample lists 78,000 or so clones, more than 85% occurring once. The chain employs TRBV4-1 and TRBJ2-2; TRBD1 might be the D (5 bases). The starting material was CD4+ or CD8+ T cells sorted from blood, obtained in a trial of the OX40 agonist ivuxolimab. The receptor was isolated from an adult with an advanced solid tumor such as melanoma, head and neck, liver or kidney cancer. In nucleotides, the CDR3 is TGCGCCAGCAGCCCAATTGGCGAGCAGGGTTCGGCCGGGGAGCTGTTTTTT. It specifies CASSPIGEQGSAGELFF.